This TCR beta chain was found in a study of blood T cell repertoires in COVID-19. Study background: Researchers got acute and convalescent COVID-19 samples from the United States, Italy and Spain.

CDR1 is LGHDT, CDR2 YNNKEL, per germline (reference sequence). The CDR3 totals 16 residues. The V and J ends lost 4 bases and 8 bases, in that order; junction bases with no gene match: 8. Authors' data handling: Amplification with reference gene primers provided the estimates of nucleated cell counts. Using immunoSEQ multiplex PCR, the repertoire was profiled, and TCRdb retains in-frame clones only, with some absent. The V and J calls and clone size come from that table; D and trimming were worked out from the DNA. The sample comprises roughly 180,000 clones, around 80% of which are singletons, and about 3.6% rests with the top ten.

V usage is TRBV3-1 (or the pseudogene TRBV3-2) and J usage is TRBJ2-1; TRBD2 aligns across 13 bases. The sample consisted of PBMCs or T cells enriched from blood (not recorded which). This clonotype originated in a woman aged 45-65 years in a cohort exposed to, infected with or recovered from COVID-19 (not recorded which). For the CDR3, the DNA is TGTGCCAGCAGCCCCAGGACTAGCGGGAGAGGGGATGAGCAGTTCTTC. Protein: CASSPRTSGRGDEQFF.